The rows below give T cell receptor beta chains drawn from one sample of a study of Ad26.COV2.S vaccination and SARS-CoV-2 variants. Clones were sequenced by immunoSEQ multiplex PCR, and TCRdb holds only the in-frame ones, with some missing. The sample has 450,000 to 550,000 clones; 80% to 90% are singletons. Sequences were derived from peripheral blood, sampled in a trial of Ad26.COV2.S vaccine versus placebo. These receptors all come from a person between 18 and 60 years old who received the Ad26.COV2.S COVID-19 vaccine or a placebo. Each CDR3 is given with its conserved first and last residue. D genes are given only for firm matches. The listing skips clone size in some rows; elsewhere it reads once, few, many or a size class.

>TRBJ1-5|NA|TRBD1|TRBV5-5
CASSPGQGGSLSNQPQHF
TGTGCCAGCAGCCCGGGACAGGGGGGAAGCTTAAGCAATCAGCCCCAGCATTTT
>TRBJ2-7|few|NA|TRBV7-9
CAWGGSSYEQYF
TGTGCCTGGGGGGGCAGCTCCTACGAGCAGTACTTC
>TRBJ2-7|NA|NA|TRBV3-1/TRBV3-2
CASSQFPGEQYF
TGTGCCAGCAGCCAATTTCCTGGCGAGCAGTACTTC
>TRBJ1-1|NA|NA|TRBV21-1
CASRPLEEAFF
TGTGCCAGCAGACCCCTCGAGGAAGCTTTCTTT
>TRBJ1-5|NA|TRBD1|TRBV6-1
CASSVTRQGSNQPQHF
TGTGCCAGCAGTGTTACTAGACAGGGTAGCAATCAGCCCCAGCATTTT
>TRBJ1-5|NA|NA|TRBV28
CAGRTGNQPQHF
TGTGCCGGCAGAACAGGAAATCAGCCCCAGCATTTT
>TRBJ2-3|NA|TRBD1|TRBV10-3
CAISEGTDHTDTQYF
TGTGCCATCAGTGAGGGGACAGACCACACAGATACGCAGTATTTT
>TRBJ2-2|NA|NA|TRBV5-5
CASSVTFTGELFF
TGTGCCAGCAGCGTGACCTTCACCGGGGAGCTGTTTTTT
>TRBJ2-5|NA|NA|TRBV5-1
CASTRAGYGETQYF
TGCGCCAGCACTCGGGCAGGGTACGGAGAGACCCAGTACTTC
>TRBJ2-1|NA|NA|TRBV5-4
CASSFRSSDEQFF
TGTGCCAGCAGCTTCAGGAGTTCGGATGAGCAGTTCTTC
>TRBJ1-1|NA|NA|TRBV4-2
CASSQDYGTEAFF
TGTGCCAGCAGCCAAGATTATGGCACTGAAGCTTTCTTT
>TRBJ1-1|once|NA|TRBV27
CASSFQGGNTEAFF
TGTGCCAGCAGTTTCCAAGGTGGGAACACTGAAGCTTTCTTT
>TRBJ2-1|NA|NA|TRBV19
CASSIDRDNEQFF
TGTGCCAGTAGTATAGATCGGGACAATGAGCAGTTCTTC
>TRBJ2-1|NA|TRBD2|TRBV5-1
CASSLRGAGGRNEQFF
TGCGCCAGCAGCCTTCGGGGCGCGGGGGGGAGGAATGAGCAGTTCTTC
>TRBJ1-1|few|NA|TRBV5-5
CASSNDGGLLTEAFF
TGTGCCAGCAGCAACGACGGGGGTTTGTTGACTGAAGCTTTCTTT
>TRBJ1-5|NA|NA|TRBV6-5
CASRHSNQPQHF
TGTGCCAGCAGGCATAGCAATCAGCCCCAGCATTTT
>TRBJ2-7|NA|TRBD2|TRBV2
CASRPGLAGYEQYF
TGTGCCAGCAGACCGGGACTAGCGGGGTACGAGCAGTACTTC
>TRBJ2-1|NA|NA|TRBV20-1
CSSRTYNEQFF
TGCAGTTCTCGAACATACAATGAGCAGTTCTTC
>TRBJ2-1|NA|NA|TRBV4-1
CASSQGGGYNEQFF
TGCGCCAGCAGCCAAGGAGGCGGGTACAATGAGCAGTTCTTC
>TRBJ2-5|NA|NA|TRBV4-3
CASSPMTGGETQYF
TGCGCCAGCAGCCCGATGACGGGCGGAGAGACCCAGTACTTC
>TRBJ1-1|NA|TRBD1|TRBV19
CASSIPGGGRGEAFF
TGTGCCAGTAGTATCCCCGGAGGGGGCCGGGGTGAAGCTTTCTTT
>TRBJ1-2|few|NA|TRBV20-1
CSASKGRYGYTF
TGCAGTGCTAGTAAGGGCCGCTATGGCTACACCTTC
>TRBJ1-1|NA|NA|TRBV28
CASRGRRAEAFF
TGTGCCAGCAGGGGCCGGAGGGCTGAAGCTTTCTTT
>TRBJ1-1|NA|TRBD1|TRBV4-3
CASSPRQGQGTEAFF
TGCGCCAGCAGTCCGAGACAGGGTCAGGGCACTGAAGCTTTCTTT
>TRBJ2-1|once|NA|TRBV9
CASSVAGPPYNEQFF
TGTGCCAGCAGCGTAGCGGGTCCCCCCTACAATGAGCAGTTCTTC
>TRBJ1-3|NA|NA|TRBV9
CASSPGAAGNTIYF
TGTGCCAGCAGCCCCGGGGCTGCGGGAAACACCATATATTTT
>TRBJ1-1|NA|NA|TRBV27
CASSTLGAGNTEAFF
TGTGCCAGCAGTACCCTAGGGGCAGGGAACACTGAAGCTTTCTTT
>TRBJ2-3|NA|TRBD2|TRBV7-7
CASSSGGGDTQYF
TGTGCTAGCAGCTCGGGCGGGGGGGATACGCAGTATTTT
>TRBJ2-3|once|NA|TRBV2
CASSESDTQYF
TGTGCCAGCTCTGAGTCAGATACGCAGTATTTT
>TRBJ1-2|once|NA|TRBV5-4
CASSEPTVPYGYTF
TGTGCCAGCAGCGAACCGACCGTCCCGTATGGCTACACCTTC
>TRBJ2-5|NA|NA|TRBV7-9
CASRPSGGGQETQYF
TGTGCCAGCAGACCATCAGGGGGGGGCCAGGAGACCCAGTACTTC
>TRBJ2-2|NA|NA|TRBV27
CASSGHPGFRLGAGELFF
TGTGCCAGCAGTGGCCACCCGGGATTTAGACTGGGGGCTGGGGAGCTGTTTTTT
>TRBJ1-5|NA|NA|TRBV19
CASSIVQGSNQPQHF
TGTGCCAGTAGTATAGTCCAGGGTAGCAATCAGCCCCAGCATTTT
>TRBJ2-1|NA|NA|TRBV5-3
CARSYDKFKGLGRYNEQFF
TGTGCCAGAAGCTACGATAAATTCAAGGGCCTAGGTAGATACAATGAGCAGTTCTTC
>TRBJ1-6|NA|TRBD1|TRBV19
CASSDRGGSPLHF
TGTGCCAGTAGCGACAGGGGCGGATCACCCCTCCACTTT
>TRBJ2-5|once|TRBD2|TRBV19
CASSPSGGETQYF
TGTGCCAGTAGTCCGTCGGGAGGGGAGACCCAGTACTTC
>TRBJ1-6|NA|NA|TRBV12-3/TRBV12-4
CASGSAGGSPLHF
TGTGCCAGCGGGTCCGCGGGGGGTTCACCCCTCCACTTT
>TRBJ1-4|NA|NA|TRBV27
CASSLGLAGNNEKLFF
TGTGCCAGCAGTTTAGGCTTGGCAGGAAATAATGAAAAACTGTTTTTT
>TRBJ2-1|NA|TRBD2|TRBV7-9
CASSPGTSAFDEQFF
TGTGCCAGCAGCCCAGGGACTAGCGCTTTCGATGAGCAGTTCTTC
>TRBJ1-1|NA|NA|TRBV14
CASSQAFNRPFTEAFF
TGTGCCAGCAGCCAAGCCTTCAACCGGCCCTTCACTGAAGCTTTCTTT
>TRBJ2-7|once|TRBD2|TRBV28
CASSFKAPLKQGAILAGENYEQYF
TGTGCCAGCAGTTTTAAGGCCCCCCTTAAACAGGGGGCGATACTAGCGGGAGAGAACTACGAGCAGTACTTC
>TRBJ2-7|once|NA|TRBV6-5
CASSYSPPGEQYF
TGTGCCAGCAGTTACTCCCCTCCAGGGGAGCAGTACTTC
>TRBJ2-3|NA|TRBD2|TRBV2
CASKRTSVSTDTQYF
TGTGCCAGCAAACGGACTAGCGTGAGCACAGATACGCAGTATTTT
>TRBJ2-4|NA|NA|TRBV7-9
CASSLAVSGTAKNIQYF
TGTGCCAGCAGCTTAGCAGTATCCGGGACAGCCAAAAACATTCAGTACTTC
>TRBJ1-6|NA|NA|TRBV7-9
CASRDQSENSPLHF
TGTGCCAGCAGAGACCAGAGCGAAAATTCACCCCTCCACTTT
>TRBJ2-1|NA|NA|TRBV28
CASSTHILGRNLNYNEQFF
TGTGCCAGCAGTACACACATCCTGGGGAGAAATTTGAACTACAATGAGCAGTTCTTC
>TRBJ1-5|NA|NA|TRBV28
CASSFDRINQPQHF
TGTGCCAGCAGTTTCGACAGGATTAATCAGCCCCAGCATTTT
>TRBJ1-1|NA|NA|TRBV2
CASSRQVLRNTEAFF
TGTGCCAGCAGCAGACAGGTTTTAAGGAACACTGAAGCTTTCTTT
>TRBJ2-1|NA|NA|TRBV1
CTSSHWVRTGSSYNEQFF
TGCACCAGCAGCCATTGGGTCCGGACTGGCAGCTCCTACAATGAGCAGTTCTTC